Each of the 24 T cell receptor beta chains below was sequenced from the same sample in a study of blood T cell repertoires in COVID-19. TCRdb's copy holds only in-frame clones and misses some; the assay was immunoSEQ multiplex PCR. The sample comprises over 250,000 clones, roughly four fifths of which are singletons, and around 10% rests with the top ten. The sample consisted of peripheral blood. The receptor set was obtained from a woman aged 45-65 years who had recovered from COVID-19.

CDR3 sequence: CASSLAKGGGTSYEQYF. CDR3 nucleotides: TGTGCCAGCAGCTTAGCGAAAGGCGGGGGGACCTCCTACGAGCAGTACTTC. This chain uses TRBV7-2 with TRBJ2-7; 8 bases are a match to TRBD2. The V segment lost 0 bases and the J segment 0 bases; nucleotides outside the gene matches: 7. CDR3 length: 17 amino acids. Germline loops: CDR1 SGHTA, CDR2 FQGNSA.

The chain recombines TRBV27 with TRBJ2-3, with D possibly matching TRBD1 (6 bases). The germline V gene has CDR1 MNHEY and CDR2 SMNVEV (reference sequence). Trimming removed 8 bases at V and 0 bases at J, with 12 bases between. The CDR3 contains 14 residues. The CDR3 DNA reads TGTGCCAGCGGCTGGACAGACAGCACAGATACGCAGTATTTT. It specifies CASGWTDSTDTQYF.

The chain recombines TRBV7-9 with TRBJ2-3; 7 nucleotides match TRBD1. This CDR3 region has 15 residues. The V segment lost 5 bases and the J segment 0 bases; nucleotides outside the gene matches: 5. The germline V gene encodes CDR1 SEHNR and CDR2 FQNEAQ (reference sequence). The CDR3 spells CASSRQGASTDTQYF. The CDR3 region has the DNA TGTGCCAGCAGCCGACAGGGAGCGAGCACAGATACGCAGTATTTT.

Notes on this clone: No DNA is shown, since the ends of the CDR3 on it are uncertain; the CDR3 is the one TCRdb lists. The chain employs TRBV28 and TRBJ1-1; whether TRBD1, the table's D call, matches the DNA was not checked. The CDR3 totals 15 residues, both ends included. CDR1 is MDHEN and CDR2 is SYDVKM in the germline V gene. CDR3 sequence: CASSSSTGMNTEAFF.

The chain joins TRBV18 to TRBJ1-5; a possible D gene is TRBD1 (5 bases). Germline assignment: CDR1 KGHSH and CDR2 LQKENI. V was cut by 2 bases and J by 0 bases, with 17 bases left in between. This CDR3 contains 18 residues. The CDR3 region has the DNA TGTGCCAGCTCACCAAATAGACAGAGCACTTATAGCAATCAGCCCCAGCATTTT. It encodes CASSPNRQSTYSNQPQHF.

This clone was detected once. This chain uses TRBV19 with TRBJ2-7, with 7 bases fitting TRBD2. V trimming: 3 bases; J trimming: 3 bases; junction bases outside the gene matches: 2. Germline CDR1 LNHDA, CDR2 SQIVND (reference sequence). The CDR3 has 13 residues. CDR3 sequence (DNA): TGTGCCAGTAGTATCGGGGGGAACTACGAGCAGTACTTC. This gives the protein CASSIGGNYEQYF. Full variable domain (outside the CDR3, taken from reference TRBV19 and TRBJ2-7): DGGITQSPKYLFRKEGQNVTLSCEQNLNHDAMYWYRQDPGQGLRLIYYSQIVNDFQKGDIAEGYSVSREKKESFPLTVTSAQKNPTAFYLCASSIGGNYEQYFGPGTRLTVT.

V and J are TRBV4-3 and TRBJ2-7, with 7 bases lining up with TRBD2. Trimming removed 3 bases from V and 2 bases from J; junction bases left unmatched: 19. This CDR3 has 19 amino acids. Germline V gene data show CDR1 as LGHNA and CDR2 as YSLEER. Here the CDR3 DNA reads TGCGCCAGCAGCCAGGATTCTCTAACGGGAGGCCAAGGGCCCTACGAGCAGTACTTC. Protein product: CASSQDSLTGGQGPYEQYF.

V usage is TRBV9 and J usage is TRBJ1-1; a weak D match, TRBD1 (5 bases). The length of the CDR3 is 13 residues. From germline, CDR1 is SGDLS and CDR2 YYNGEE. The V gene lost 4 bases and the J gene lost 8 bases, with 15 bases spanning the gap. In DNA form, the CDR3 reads TGTGCCAGCAGCCCACCCTCGACAGCAGAAGCTTTCTTT. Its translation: CASSPPSTAEAFF.

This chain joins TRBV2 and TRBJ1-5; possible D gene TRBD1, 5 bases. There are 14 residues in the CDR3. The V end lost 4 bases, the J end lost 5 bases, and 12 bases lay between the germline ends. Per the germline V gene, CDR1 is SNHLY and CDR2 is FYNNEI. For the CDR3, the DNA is TGTGCCAGCAGTGGGTTGCAGGGCCATCAGCCCCAGCATTTT. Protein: CASSGLQGHQPQHF.

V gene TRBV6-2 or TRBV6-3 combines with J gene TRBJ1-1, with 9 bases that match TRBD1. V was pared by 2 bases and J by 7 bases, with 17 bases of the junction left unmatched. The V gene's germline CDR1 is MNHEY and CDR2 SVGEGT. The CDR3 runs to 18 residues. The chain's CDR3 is CASSYPTSKQGANLEAFF. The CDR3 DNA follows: TGTGCCAGCAGTTACCCCACCAGTAAACAGGGGGCGAATCTTGAAGCTTTCTTT.

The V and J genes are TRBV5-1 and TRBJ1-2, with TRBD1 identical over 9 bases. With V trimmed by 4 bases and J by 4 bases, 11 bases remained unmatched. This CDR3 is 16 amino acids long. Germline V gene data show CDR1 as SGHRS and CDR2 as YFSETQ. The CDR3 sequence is CASSPEGQGPPYGYTF. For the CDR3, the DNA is TGCGCCAGCAGCCCGGAAGGACAGGGGCCGCCCTATGGCTACACCTTC.

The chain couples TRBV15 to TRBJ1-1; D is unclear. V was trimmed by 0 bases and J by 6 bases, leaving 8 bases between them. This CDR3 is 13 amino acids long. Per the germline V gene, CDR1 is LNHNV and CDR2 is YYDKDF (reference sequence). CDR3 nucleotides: TGTGCCACCAGCAGAGAGGGCGTTGCTGAAGCTTTCTTT. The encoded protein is CATSREGVAEAFF.

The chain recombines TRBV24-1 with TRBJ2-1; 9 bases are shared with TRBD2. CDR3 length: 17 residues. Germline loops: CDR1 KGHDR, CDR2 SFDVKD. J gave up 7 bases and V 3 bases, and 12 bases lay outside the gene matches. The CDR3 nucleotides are TGTGCCACCAGTGATCAGACTAGCGGTCCCTTCGGAAATGAGCAGTTCTTC. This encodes CATSDQTSGPFGNEQFF.

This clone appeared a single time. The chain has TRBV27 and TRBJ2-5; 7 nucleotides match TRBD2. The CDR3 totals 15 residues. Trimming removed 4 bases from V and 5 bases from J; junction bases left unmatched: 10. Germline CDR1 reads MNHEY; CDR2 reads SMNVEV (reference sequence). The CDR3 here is CASSYQGAGKETQYF. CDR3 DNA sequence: TGTGCCAGCAGTTACCAAGGAGCGGGAAAGGAGACCCAGTACTTC.

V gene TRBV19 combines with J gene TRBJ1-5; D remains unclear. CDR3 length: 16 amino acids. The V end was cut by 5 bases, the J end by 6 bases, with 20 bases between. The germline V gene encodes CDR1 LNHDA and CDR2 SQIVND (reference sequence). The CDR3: CASSLGESEFVQPQHF. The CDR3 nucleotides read TGTGCCAGTAGTCTCGGCGAGTCGGAGTTCGTTCAGCCCCAGCATTTT.

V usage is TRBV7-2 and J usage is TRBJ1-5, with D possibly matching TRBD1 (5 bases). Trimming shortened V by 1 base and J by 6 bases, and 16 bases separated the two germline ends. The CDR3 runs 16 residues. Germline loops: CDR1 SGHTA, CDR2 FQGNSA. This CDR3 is CASSLVVGGVPQPQHF. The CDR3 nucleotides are TGTGCCAGCAGCTTAGTAGTCGGAGGGGTACCTCAGCCCCAGCATTTT.

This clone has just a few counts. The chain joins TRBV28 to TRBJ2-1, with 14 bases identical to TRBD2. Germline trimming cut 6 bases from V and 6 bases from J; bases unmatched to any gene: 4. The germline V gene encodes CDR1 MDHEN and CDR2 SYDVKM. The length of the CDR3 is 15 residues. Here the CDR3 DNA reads TGTGCCAGCAGAGGGACTAGCGGGGGTCGCAATGAGCAGTTCTTC. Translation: CASRGTSGGRNEQFF.

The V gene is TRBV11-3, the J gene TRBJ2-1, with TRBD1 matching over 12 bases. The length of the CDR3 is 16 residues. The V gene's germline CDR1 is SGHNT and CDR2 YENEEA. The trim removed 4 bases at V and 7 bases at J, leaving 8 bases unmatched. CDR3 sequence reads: CASSSAGTGGRNEQFF. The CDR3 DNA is TGTGCCAGCAGCTCCGCCGGGACAGGGGGCCGGAATGAGCAGTTCTTC.

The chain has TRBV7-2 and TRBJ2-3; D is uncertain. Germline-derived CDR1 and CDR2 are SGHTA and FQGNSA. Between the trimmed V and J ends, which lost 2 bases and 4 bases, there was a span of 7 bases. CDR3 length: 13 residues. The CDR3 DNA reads TGTGCCAGCAGCTTAATGTCATCAGATACGCAGTATTTT. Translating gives CASSLMSSDTQYF.

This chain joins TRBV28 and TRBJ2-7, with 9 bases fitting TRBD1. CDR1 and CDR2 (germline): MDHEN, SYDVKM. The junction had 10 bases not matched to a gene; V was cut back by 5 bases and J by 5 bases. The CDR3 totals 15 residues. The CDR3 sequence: CASSQGDRARHEQYF. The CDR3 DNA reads TGTGCCAGCAGTCAAGGGGACAGGGCGAGGCACGAGCAGTACTTC.

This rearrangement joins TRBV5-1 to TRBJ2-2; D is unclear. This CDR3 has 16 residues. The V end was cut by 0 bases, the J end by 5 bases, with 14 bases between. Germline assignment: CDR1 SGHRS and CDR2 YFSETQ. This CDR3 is CASSLASRVLTGELFF. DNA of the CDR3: TGCGCCAGCAGCTTGGCCTCCAGAGTACTAACCGGGGAGCTGTTTTTT.

CDR3 protein: CASSSGTGLNTEAFF. The CDR3 region has the DNA TGTGCCAGCTCATCCGGGACAGGGTTGAACACTGAAGCTTTCTTT. The chain is built from TRBV18 and TRBJ1-1, with TRBD1 identical over 9 bases. The J segment lost 0 bases and the V segment lost 5 bases, leaving 4 bases of the junction unmatched. Germline-derived CDR1 and CDR2 are KGHSH and LQKENI. This CDR3 is 15 amino acids long.

The CDR3 region is CSVAGNLYEQYF. CDR3 DNA sequence: TGCAGCGTTGCAGGGAACCTCTACGAGCAGTACTTC. The chain couples TRBV29-1 to TRBJ2-7, with D maybe TRBD1 (5 bases). V lost 4 bases, J lost 3 bases, and 10 bases lay in between. This CDR3 has 12 residues. The germline V gene encodes CDR1 SQVTM and CDR2 ANQGSEA.

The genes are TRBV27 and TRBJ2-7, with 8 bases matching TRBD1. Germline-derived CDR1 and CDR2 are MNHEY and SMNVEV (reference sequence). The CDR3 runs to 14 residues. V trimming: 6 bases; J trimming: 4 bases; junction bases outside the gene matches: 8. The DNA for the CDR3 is TGTGCCAGCAGACCCCAGGGGGCCCGTTACGAGCAGTACTTC. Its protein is CASRPQGARYEQYF.